This T cell receptor beta chain derives from a study of T-cell reconstitution after alpha-beta-depleted transplantation in children (dated by TCRdb to 2016 to 2018). About the study as a whole: The study quantitatively tracked T-cell immune reconstitution after TCRalphabeta/CD19-depleted allogeneic hematopoietic cell transplantation in children using TCR repertoire profiling. Findings and caveats that apply to the study as a whole: In some patients, high TCRbeta diversity at day 60 was attributed to recipient T cells and intrathymic progenitors that had survived conditioning. About two months after transplant, the apparently early recovery of alphabetaT-cell counts reportedly depended on just several hundred clones that had expanded rapidly and came from non-depleted graft cells. Hyperexpanded clone frequencies declined over subsequent months; after one year, T-cell counts and TCRbeta diversity were mostly attributed to newly produced T cells.

Including the terminal cysteine and phenylalanine, the CDR3 comprises 15 residues. The DNA shown is the 45-base CDR3, in frame from base 1. V trim: 2 bases; J trim: 2 bases; unmatched bases: 4. Reading the germline V gene (reference sequence) gives CDR1 DFQATT and CDR2 SNEGSKA. The intended sense of this specimen's treatment or condition label: allogeneic hematopoietic cell transplantation with graft depleted of TCRalphabeta T cells and CD19 B cells. The transplant recipients were children given TCRalphabeta/CD19-depleted allogeneic hematopoietic cell grafts. With respect to this clonotype: Its antigen is still unknown. The sample holds no much larger clone one base away, and base qualities are not on file.

Library preparation employed PCR. The sample was run on an Illumina HiSeq 2500. TCR libraries were prepared with molecular barcoding, using unique molecular identifiers to normalize TCRbeta repertoire quantification. The public reads were run again by TCRdb, first through fastp at Q25 and then through MiXCR, and only productive beta chains were kept. CDR3 protein duplicates are merged, each entry listing the most common genes and DNA. The sample table holds 500,000 to 600,000 distinct CDR3 sequences, of which 27% were seen once. The ten largest clones take up 30% to 45% of the sample. The chain is assembled from TRBV20-1 and TRBJ2-1, with 9 bases matching TRBD2. This receptor was obtained from a boy in the first two years of life with Wiskott-Aldrich syndrome, due to receive a stem cell transplant. Sample: PBMCs, taken before TCRalphabeta/CD19-depleted stem cell transplant. The sequenced DNA is TGCAGTGCTAGAACGCGGGAGGGAACCTACAATGAGCAGTTCTTC. The resulting protein is CSARTREGTYNEQFF.